The 31 T cell receptor beta chains listed next were all sequenced from one sample in a study of long-term antiretroviral therapy in people with HIV. Sequencing relied on immunoSEQ assay v3.0, run at survey level. TCRdb's copy holds only in-frame clones and misses some; the assay was immunoSEQ multiplex PCR. The sample carries approximately 41,000 clones, 80% recorded once. This specimen was unsorted PBMCs, taken 1.5 years after starting antiretroviral therapy. The receptors originated from a man aged 18 to 35 with HIV.

The chain is built from TRBV7-2 and TRBJ2-7; the D is unclear. The V and J ends lost 1 base and 0 bases respectively, with 7 bases between them. Germline lookup yields CDR1 SGHTA and CDR2 FQGNSA. The CDR3 consists of 14 residues. In DNA, the CDR3 is TGTGCCAGCAGCTTAGATGGTAACTCCTACGAGCAGTACTTC. Amino acids: CASSLDGNSYEQYF.

This chain connects TRBV5-6 to TRBJ2-7, with 10 bases fitting TRBD1. Germline trimming cut 4 bases from V and 10 bases from J; bases unmatched to any gene: 8. There are 13 residues in the CDR3. Germline V CDR1 and CDR2: SGHDT, YYEEEE. The CDR3 DNA reads as TGTGCCAGCAGCCGACAGGGGGCACCGGCACAGTACTTC. Translating it yields CASSRQGAPAQYF.

This chain links TRBV7-9 with TRBJ2-2; a weak D match, TRBD2 (7 bases). Trimming pared 8 bases from V and 2 bases from J, leaving 15 bases between. Germline V gene lookup returns CDR1 SEHNR and CDR2 FQNEAQ (reference sequence). The CDR3 consists of 15 residues. CDR3: CASYKGGVNTGELFF. The CDR3 bases are TGTGCCAGCTACAAGGGGGGGGTAAACACCGGGGAGCTGTTTTTT.

In this sample, this clone turned up a few times. The chain recombines TRBV5-1 with TRBJ2-1, with D perhaps TRBD1 or TRBD2 (5 bases each). The CDR3 loop spans 12 amino acids. Trimming took 4 bases from V and 7 from J, leaving 9 bases between them. Germline lookup yields CDR1 SGHRS and CDR2 YFSETQ. The chain's CDR3 is CASSEWGNEQFF. In DNA form, the CDR3 reads TGCGCCAGCAGCGAATGGGGGAATGAGCAGTTCTTC.

The gene calls are TRBV2 and TRBJ1-5; possibly TRBD1 for D (6 bases). Deletions cut 4 bases from V and 3 bases from J, with 13 bases between. Germline CDR1 reads SNHLY; CDR2 reads FYNNEI. The CDR3 consists of 15 residues. CDR3 DNA: TGTGCCAGCAGTGTGGGTCAGGGGCCCAATCAGCCCCAGCATTTT. Translating gives CASSVGQGPNQPQHF. Based on the CDR3 plus reference TRBV2 and TRBJ1-5, the full variable domain is EPEVTQTPSHQVTQMGQEVILRCVPISNHLYFYWYRQILGQKVEFLVSFYNNEISEKSEIFDDQFSVERPDGSNFTLKIRSTKLEDSAMYFCASSVGQGPNQPQHFGDGTRLSIL.

The chain combines TRBV6-6 with TRBJ2-7; tentatively, D is TRBD1 (6 bases). CDR3 length equals 14 residues. In germline, CDR1 is MNHNY, CDR2 SVGAGI (reference sequence). The V end was cut by 0 bases, the J end by 4 bases, with 10 bases between. In DNA, the CDR3 is TGTGCCAGCAGTTACTCGAGTCAGGGGTACGAGCAGTACTTC. Encoded protein: CASSYSSQGYEQYF.

The chain has TRBV19 and TRBJ2-7, with 9 bases lining up with TRBD2. The CDR3 contains 15 residues. V was pared by 6 bases and J by 5 bases, with 11 bases of the junction left unmatched. Germline values: CDR1 LNHDA, CDR2 SQIVND (reference sequence). CDR3 DNA sequence: TGTGCCAGTAGACTAAGTAGCGGGAGTCTGGACGAGCAGTACTTC. Its translation: CASRLSSGSLDEQYF.

This clone turned up a few times. The chain employs TRBV6-5 and TRBJ2-7; no firm D call. V was trimmed by 6 bases and J by 4 bases, leaving 10 bases between them. Germline-derived CDR1 and CDR2 are MNHEY and SVGAGI. This CDR3 region has 12 residues. DNA for the CDR3: TGTGCCAGCAGGGGCAGTGAATACGAGCAGTACTTC. Amino acid sequence: CASRGSEYEQYF.

This chain uses TRBV28 with TRBJ1-5, with D uncertain. The CDR3 runs to 16 residues. Germline V gene lookup returns CDR1 MDHEN and CDR2 SYDVKM. Trimming took 6 bases from V and 0 from J, leaving 15 bases between them. CDR3 in DNA: TGTGCCAGCAGAAGCCACTCTACCTTTAGCAATCAGCCCCAGCATTTT. Amino acids: CASRSHSTFSNQPQHF.

The J gene is TRBJ1-5, the V gene TRBV6-5; D not resolved. Trimming left V 4 bases short and J 8 bases short, with 9 bases between. The CDR3 loop spans 12 amino acids. Per the germline V gene, CDR1 is MNHEY and CDR2 is SVGAGI. The CDR3 DNA follows: TGTGCCAGCAGTTCCCCGGGGAAGCCCCAGCATTTT. This translates into CASSSPGKPQHF.

The CDR3 sequence is CASSLAPGVNTEAFF. CDR3 coding DNA: TGTGCCAGCAGCTTAGCCCCAGGAGTCAACACTGAAGCTTTCTTT. The genes are TRBV7-2 and TRBJ1-1, with no clear D. The CDR3 is made up of 15 amino acids. The V gene's germline CDR1 is SGHTA and CDR2 FQGNSA. Trimming shortened V by 0 bases and J by 2 bases, and 10 bases separated the two germline ends.

The chain employs TRBV14 and TRBJ2-2, with no clear D. Germline values: CDR1 SGHDN, CDR2 FVKESK. The ends were cut back, 0 bases at V and 8 bases at J, with 10 bases in the middle. The CDR3 extends over 14 amino acids. In DNA form, the CDR3 reads TGTGCCAGCAGCCAAGATGGTGGTTCGGGGGAGCTGTTTTTT. Amino acids: CASSQDGGSGELFF.

This chain connects TRBV4-3 to TRBJ2-5; a possible D gene is TRBD2 (5 bases). CDR3 size: 15 residues. Deletions cut 0 bases from V and 3 bases from J, with 11 bases between. Germline CDR1 and CDR2: LGHNA and YSLEER. The CDR3 loop reads CASSQDPAGEETQYF. CDR3 nucleotides: TGCGCCAGCAGCCAAGACCCCGCCGGGGAAGAGACCCAGTACTTC.

The J gene is TRBJ1-1, the V gene TRBV28; D gene unclear. This CDR3 contains 12 residues. Germline lookup yields CDR1 MDHEN and CDR2 SYDVKM. The V and J ends lost 3 bases and 8 bases respectively, with 10 bases between them. Here the CDR3 reads CASSFGVGEAFF. As DNA, the CDR3 is TGTGCCAGCAGTTTTGGGGTTGGGGAAGCTTTCTTT.

The rearrangement links TRBV4-2 to TRBJ2-7; 8 nucleotides align to TRBD1. CDR3 size: 14 residues. With 3 bases clipped from V and 3 bases from J, the junction kept 4 bases outside the gene matches. Germline values: CDR1 LGHNA, CDR2 YNFKEQ. The CDR3 coding sequence is TGTGCCAGCAGCCACGACAGGGGAAACTACGAGCAGTACTTC. This translates into CASSHDRGNYEQYF.

Concerning this clone: The identical CDR3 is also encoded by other nucleotide sequences in the sample. This rearrangement joins TRBV4-3 to TRBJ2-6; the D is unclear. This CDR3 is built from 15 residues. Germline assignment: CDR1 LGHNA and CDR2 YSLEER. The V end was cut by 1 base, the J end by 0 bases, with 4 bases between. CDR3 nucleotide sequence: TGCGCCAGCAGCCAAGGGGTCTCTGGGGCCAACGTCCTGACTTTC. Its protein product is CASSQGVSGANVLTF.

This clone was observed a few times. The chain links TRBV7-8 to TRBJ2-7; 7 nucleotides agree with TRBD2. Germline assignment: CDR1 SGHVS and CDR2 FQNEAQ. V was clipped by 0 bases and J by 2 bases; unmatched bases: 10. The length of the CDR3 is 17 residues. CDR3 bases: TGTGCCAGCAGCTTAGCGCTCCCGGGAGGAAGGGCCTACGAGCAGTACTTC. Amino acids: CASSLALPGGRAYEQYF.

This chain links TRBV4-1 with TRBJ2-7, with TRBD1 matching over 11 bases. CDR1 and CDR2 from the germline V gene are MGHRA and YSYEKL. Unmatched junction bases numbered 1, after V lost 0 bases and J lost 3 bases. There are 15 residues in the CDR3. CDR3 in DNA: TGCGCCAGCAGCCAAGATGGGACAGGGGGCTACGAGCAGTACTTC. Amino acid sequence: CASSQDGTGGYEQYF.

This chain joins TRBV6-4 and TRBJ1-1; TRBD1 is a possible D gene (5 bases). Trimming left V 7 bases short and J 3 bases short, with 15 bases between. Germline CDR1 MRHNA, CDR2 SNTAGT. This CDR3 comprises 14 residues. CDR3 protein: CASTWVGVHTEAFF. Written as DNA, the CDR3 is TGTGCCAGCACGTGGGTGGGGGTTCACACTGAAGCTTTCTTT.

The chain couples TRBV11-2 to TRBJ2-7; 8 bases are shared with TRBD2. The V gene's germline CDR1 is SGHAT and CDR2 FQNNGV. The CDR3 spans 14 residues. The junction had 5 bases not matched to a gene; V was cut back by 2 bases and J by 5 bases. The DNA of the CDR3 is TGTGCCAGCAGCTTACCCGGGAGGGCCAACGAGCAGTACTTC. Protein: CASSLPGRANEQYF.

The chain has TRBV7-9 and TRBJ2-3; 9 bases are shared with TRBD2. V lost 1 base to trimming and J lost 6 bases; unmatched junction nucleotides: 5. Germline V lookup: CDR1 SEHNR, CDR2 FQNEAQ (reference sequence). The CDR3 length is 15 residues. In DNA form, the CDR3 reads TGTGCCAGCAGCTTAGTGGCGGGAGGGGCCGATACGCAGTATTTT. Protein sequence: CASSLVAGGADTQYF. The full variable domain, in which reference TRBV7-9 and TRBJ2-3 provide the parts outside the CDR3, is DTGVSQNPRHKITKRGQNVTFRCDPISEHNRLYWYRQTLGQGPEFLTYFQNEAQLEKSRLLSDRFSAERPKGSFSTLEIQRTEQGDSAMYLCASSLVAGGADTQYFGPGTRLTVL.

V gene TRBV27 combines with J gene TRBJ2-1; unclear D gene. The CDR3 covers 16 residues. Germline V gives CDR1 MNHEY, CDR2 SMNVEV (reference sequence). Trimming pared 0 bases from V and 0 bases from J, leaving 9 bases between. The CDR3 bases are TGTGCCAGCAGTTTATCGAGCATTACCTCCTACAATGAGCAGTTCTTC. Amino acid sequence: CASSLSSITSYNEQFF.

This chain joins TRBV27 and TRBJ2-7, with a weak D call TRBD2 (6 bases). Germline CDR1 and CDR2: MNHEY and SMNVEV (reference sequence). Trimming shortened V by 0 bases and J by 4 bases, and 13 bases separated the two germline ends. The CDR3 contains 15 residues. The CDR3 bases are TGTGCCAGCAGTTTATCTTGGGGGGACGTGTACGAGCAGTACTTC. The encoded protein is CASSLSWGDVYEQYF.

This chain joins TRBV5-1 and TRBJ2-1; weak D call: TRBD2 (6 bases). CDR1 and CDR2 from the germline V gene are SGHRS and YFSETQ. V was pared by 3 bases and J by 4 bases, with 8 bases between. The CDR3 is made up of 13 amino acids. CDR3 coding DNA: TGCGCCAGCAGCTGGGACTTATACAATGAGCAGTTCTTC. Translated, it gives CASSWDLYNEQFF. Complete variable domain (other parts from reference TRBV5-1 and TRBJ2-1): KAGVTQTPRYLIKTRGQQVTLSCSPISGHRSVSWYQQTPGQGLQFLFEYFSETQRNKGNFPGRFSGRQFSNSRSEMNVSTLELGDSALYLCASSWDLYNEQFFGPGTRLTVL.

This clone came up a few times. Written as DNA, the CDR3 is TGTGCCAGCTCCAGGGATTCTGGAAACACCATATATTTT. It translates to CASSRDSGNTIYF. This chain connects TRBV18 to TRBJ1-3; TRBD1 is a possible D gene (5 bases). There are 13 residues in the CDR3. V lost 6 bases and J lost 1, with 7 bases in between. Germline CDR1 KGHSH, CDR2 LQKENI.

The rearrangement joins TRBV5-1 to TRBJ1-1; D might be TRBD1 (5 bases). The CDR3 loop spans 17 amino acids. CDR1 is SGHRS and CDR2 is YFSETQ in the germline V gene. Trimming removed 0 bases from V and 1 base from J, with 16 bases in between. The CDR3 sequence: CASSLGPSWGTNTEAFF. CDR3 nucleotides: TGCGCCAGCAGCTTGGGGCCGTCTTGGGGGACGAACACTGAAGCTTTCTTT. The full variable domain, with the rest looked up from reference TRBV5-1 and TRBJ1-1, is KAGVTQTPRYLIKTRGQQVTLSCSPISGHRSVSWYQQTPGQGLQFLFEYFSETQRNKGNFPGRFSGRQFSNSRSEMNVSTLELGDSALYLCASSLGPSWGTNTEAFFGQGTRLTVV.

V is TRBV25-1 and J is TRBJ2-3; no definite D call. CDR1 MGHDK and CDR2 SYGVNS come from the germline V gene. Trimming left V 3 bases short and J 4 bases short, with 17 bases between. The CDR3 totals 16 residues. CDR3 protein: CASSDPGAKKPDTQYF. Written as DNA, the CDR3 is TGTGCCAGCAGTGACCCAGGCGCAAAAAAGCCAGATACGCAGTATTTT.

The chain uses TRBV5-1 and TRBJ1-3; TRBD1 matches at 10 bases. The CDR3 spans 15 residues. With 4 bases clipped from V and 4 bases from J, the junction kept 5 bases outside the gene matches. Germline lookup yields CDR1 SGHRS and CDR2 YFSETQ. This chain's CDR3 is CASSLGTGDGNTIYF. CDR3 DNA sequence: TGCGCCAGCAGCCTCGGGACAGGGGACGGAAACACCATATATTTT.

The chain combines TRBV11-2 with TRBJ2-7; no reliable D call. CDR3 length: 13 amino acids. Germline CDR1 reads SGHAT; CDR2 reads FQNNGV. Trimming removed 4 bases from V and 6 bases from J, with 13 bases in between. In nucleotides, the CDR3 is TGTGCCAGCAGCTCCCTGTCACGGATCGAGCAGTACTTC. Residues: CASSSLSRIEQYF.

The chain uses TRBV11-3 and TRBJ2-2, with D maybe TRBD1 (5 bases). The V gene's germline CDR1 is SGHNT and CDR2 YENEEA. The CDR3 runs to 16 residues. The V end lost 4 bases, the J end lost 7 bases, and 19 bases lay between the germline ends. CDR3 sequence: CASSSTTVELNGELFF. CDR3 DNA sequence: TGTGCCAGCAGCTCGACGACAGTAGAGTTAAACGGGGAGCTGTTTTTT.

The genes are TRBV28 and TRBJ2-2, with 7 bases identical to TRBD2. V trimming: 5 bases; J trimming: 6 bases; junction bases outside the gene matches: 15. The length of the CDR3 is 17 residues. Germline loops: CDR1 MDHEN, CDR2 SYDVKM. The CDR3 region has the DNA TGTGCCAGCAGTCCAAGCGGGATAGAGAAATTTGCCGGGGAGCTGTTTTTT. Translated: CASSPSGIEKFAGELFF.